This entry lists 21 T cell receptor beta chains sequenced from one sample in a study of T cell responses to AZD1222 COVID-19 vaccine. Sequencing was performed with immunoSEQ multiplex PCR; in TCRdb, only in-frame clones are kept and a portion is missing. The data show roughly 130,000 clones, just under 95% seen once. The sequences come from peripheral blood, collected 28 days after the second AZD1222 dose. The receptors were gathered from an adult who received the AZD1222 COVID-19 vaccine.

This clone came up a few times. The J gene is TRBJ2-3, the V gene TRBV6-6, with unresolved D. The germline V and J ends were trimmed by 6 bases and 7 bases, with 11 bases remaining between them. Germline V gene sequence: CDR1 MNHNY, CDR2 SVGAGI (reference sequence). The CDR3 covers 12 residues. The chain's CDR3 is CASRIESNTQYF. The CDR3 coding sequence is TGTGCCAGCAGGATAGAAAGCAATACGCAGTATTTT.

The gene calls are TRBV18 and TRBJ1-4, with unresolved D. The CDR3 is 15 amino acids. The V end was cut by 6 bases, the J end by 4 bases, with 15 bases between. Germline V lookup: CDR1 KGHSH, CDR2 LQKENI. The CDR3 region is CASSPGNGGNEKLFF. The CDR3 DNA reads TGTGCCAGCTCCCCCGGGAACGGCGGTAATGAAAAACTGTTTTTT.

The CDR3 sequence: CASSPLSENYGYTF. As DNA, the CDR3 is TGTGCCAGCTCACCACTATCGGAAAACTATGGCTACACCTTC. This rearrangement joins TRBV18 to TRBJ1-2, with D unclear. Trimming stripped 1 base from V and 2 bases from J, with 8 bases between. The CDR3 sequence is 14 residues long. Germline CDR1 and CDR2: KGHSH and LQKENI.

The chain is built from TRBV7-2 and TRBJ1-3; a weak D match, TRBD1 (6 bases). The CDR3 consists of 17 residues. Between the trimmed V and J ends, which lost 1 base and 2 bases, there was a span of 15 bases. Germline CDR1 is SGHTA and CDR2 is FQGNSA. The CDR3 protein is CASSLVATGAAGNTIYF. The CDR3 DNA reads as TGTGCCAGCAGCTTAGTAGCCACGGGGGCAGCTGGAAACACCATATATTTT.

The chain is built from TRBV27 and TRBJ2-7, with 9 nucleotides matching TRBD1. The CDR3 length is 15 residues. CDR1 is MNHEY, CDR2 SMNVEV, per germline (reference sequence). V was pared by 5 bases and J by 2 bases, with 7 bases of the junction left unmatched. CDR3 in amino acids: CASSPLGTGTYEQYF. DNA of the CDR3: TGTGCCAGCAGTCCTCTGGGGACAGGGACCTACGAGCAGTACTTC.

The chain employs TRBV28 and TRBJ1-2; 11 bases line up with TRBD1. The CDR3 covers 17 residues. V was pared by 3 bases and J by 4 bases, with 10 bases of the junction left unmatched. Germline CDR1 is MDHEN and CDR2 is SYDVKM. The CDR3, as DNA: TGTGCCAGCAGTTTCAATCCTGGGACAGGGGGTGGCTATGGCTACACCTTC. It is translated as CASSFNPGTGGGYGYTF.

The gene calls are TRBV15 and TRBJ1-5; weak D call: TRBD1 (6 bases). CDR3 length: 18 residues. CDR1 and CDR2 from the germline V gene are LNHNV and YYDKDF (reference sequence). V was clipped by 0 bases and J by 3 bases, with 18 bases between them. The CDR3 loop is CATSRDLKTGQDNQPQHF. CDR3 DNA sequence: TGTGCCACCAGCAGAGATTTAAAAACGGGACAAGACAATCAGCCCCAGCATTTT.

The chain has TRBV2 and TRBJ2-3; D might be TRBD1 (6 bases). The CDR3 is made up of 15 amino acids. Per germline, CDR1 SNHLY and CDR2 FYNNEI. Deletions cut 10 bases from V and 1 base from J, with 18 bases between. The CDR3 nucleotides are TGTGCCATTAAAGAGGGGGAGACGGGCACAGATACGCAGTATTTT. Protein product: CAIKEGETGTDTQYF.

J is TRBJ1-5 and V is TRBV10-3, with D hard to call. Germline-derived CDR1 and CDR2 are ENHRY and SYGVKD. V was shortened by 4 bases and J by 6 bases, with 13 bases between the two germline ends. This CDR3 has 14 amino acids. CDR3 sequence: CAISGRETGQPQHF. The CDR3 bases are TGTGCCATCAGTGGTAGGGAGACCGGTCAGCCCCAGCATTTT.

This chain links TRBV29-1 with TRBJ1-2; the D is unclear. The CDR3 is made up of 18 amino acids. V lost 4 bases and J lost 1, with 25 bases in between. Germline V gives CDR1 SQVTM, CDR2 ANQGSEA. The CDR3 sequence: CSVVSARNRALDNYGYTF. The CDR3 DNA sequence: TGCAGCGTTGTGTCGGCTAGAAACCGGGCCCTTGATAACTATGGCTACACCTTC.

This clone appeared once. The germline gene is not matched at one end of the junction; a read error may be the cause. The rearrangement links TRBV5-1 to TRBJ2-3; D is ambiguous. Germline lookup yields CDR1 SGHRS and CDR2 YFSETQ. The CDR3 runs to 15 residues. The CDR3 DNA follows: TGCGCCAGCAGCTTGGTTGGACCGAGCATAGATACGCAGTATTTT. Translating it yields CASSLVGPSIDTQYF.

The CDR3 bases are TGTGCCAGCAGCTTAAGGGCCCCTGACCGAAGCTCTGGAAACACCATATATTTT. Protein sequence: CASSLRAPDRSSGNTIYF. The chain couples TRBV7-9 to TRBJ1-3; D gene ambiguous. From germline, CDR1 is SEHNR and CDR2 FQNEAQ (reference sequence). Deletions cut 2 bases from V and 0 bases from J, with 17 bases between. This CDR3 contains 18 residues.

The rearrangement uses TRBV18 and TRBJ2-7; 9 positions match TRBD2. The V segment lost 4 bases and the J segment 2 bases; nucleotides outside the gene matches: 6. This CDR3 has 15 amino acids. CDR1 and CDR2 (germline): KGHSH, LQKENI. The CDR3: CASSLAGASTYEQYF. CDR3 DNA sequence: TGTGCCAGCTCACTAGCGGGGGCCTCGACCTACGAGCAGTACTTC. The entire variable domain, with the rest obtained from reference TRBV18 and TRBJ2-7, is as follows: NAGVMQNPRHLVRRRGQEARLRCSPMKGHSHVYWYRQLPEEGLKFMVYLQKENIIDESGMPKERFSAEFPKEGPSILRIQQVVRGDSAAYFCASSLAGASTYEQYFGPGTRLTVT.

The table lists this clone with a count of one. The J gene is TRBJ2-5, the V gene TRBV28; a possible D gene is TRBD1 (6 bases). Trimming left V 5 bases short and J 3 bases short, with 28 bases between. Germline-derived CDR1 and CDR2 are MDHEN and SYDVKM. The CDR3 consists of 19 residues. CDR3 protein: CASSPTQGRPRPDEETQYF. The CDR3 DNA follows: TGTGCCAGCAGTCCGACTCAGGGGCGGCCTCGTCCGGACGAAGAGACCCAGTACTTC.

The rearrangement links TRBV7-8 to TRBJ1-3; TRBD1 might be the D (5 bases). Germline assignment: CDR1 SGHVS and CDR2 FQNEAQ. The V and J ends lost 9 bases and 11 bases respectively, with 26 bases between them. The CDR3 has 15 amino acids. This CDR3 is CASSGTPNVNTAIYF. CDR3 coding DNA: TGTGCCAGTAGTGGGACCCCCAATGTAAACACGGCCATATATTTT.

This clone has just a few counts. The chain has TRBV6-4 and TRBJ2-1; TRBD2 matches 8 bases. The CDR3 has 14 residues. With 3 bases clipped from V and 3 bases from J, the junction kept 1 base outside the gene matches. Germline values: CDR1 MRHNA, CDR2 SNTAGT. CDR3 bases: TGTGCCAGCAGTGAGCGGGGGGACTACAATGAGCAGTTCTTC. It yields the protein CASSERGDYNEQFF.

V and J are TRBV5-6 and TRBJ2-2; D is ambiguous. Germline V gene sequence: CDR1 SGHDT, CDR2 YYEEEE. This CDR3 is built from 17 residues. Trimming removed 1 base at V and 3 bases at J, with 16 bases between. Here the CDR3 DNA reads TGTGCCAGCAGCTTGCGGGTATCCCTGGGCTACACCGGGGAGCTGTTTTTT. Protein product: CASSLRVSLGYTGELFF. The full variable domain, rest sourced from reference TRBV5-6 and TRBJ2-2, is DAGVTQSPTHLIKTRGQQVTLRCSPKSGHDTVSWYQQALGQGPQFIFQYYEEEERQRGNFPDRFSGHQFPNYSSELNVNALLLGDSALYLCASSLRVSLGYTGELFFGEGSRLTVL.

This clone was observed once. The V and J genes are TRBV5-6 and TRBJ2-5; D is uncertain. Looked up from germline, CDR1 is SGHDT and CDR2 is YYEEEE. V was cut by 0 bases and J by 7 bases, with 4 bases left in between. The CDR3 totals 11 residues. The CDR3 here is CASSLEGTQYF. The CDR3 DNA follows: TGTGCCAGCAGCTTGGAGGGGACCCAGTACTTC.

The chain carries TRBV19 and TRBJ1-4; 7 nucleotides align to TRBD1. Losses at the gene ends were 5 bases for V and 0 bases for J; bases not matched to a gene: 6. Germline V gene data show CDR1 as LNHDA and CDR2 as SQIVND (reference sequence). This CDR3 spans 16 amino acids. CDR3 protein: CASSDFQGATNEKLFF. The CDR3 DNA is TGTGCCAGTAGTGATTTCCAGGGGGCAACTAATGAAAAACTGTTTTTT.

This clone has just one count. This rearrangement joins TRBV27 to TRBJ1-2; D unresolved. Germline CDR1 MNHEY, CDR2 SMNVEV (reference sequence). Trimming took off 7 bases at V and 4 bases at J, with 7 bases between the two ends. The CDR3 spans 11 residues. The DNA for the CDR3 is TGTGCCAGCAAAACCTTCTATGGCTACACCTTC. Translation: CASKTFYGYTF.

Only one count was recorded for this clone. The chain is built from TRBV29-1 and TRBJ2-1, with TRBD2 matching over 7 bases. The ends lost 1 base at V and 4 bases at J; junction bases unmatched: 4. This CDR3 has 14 amino acids. CDR1 SQVTM and CDR2 ANQGSEA come from the germline V gene. The CDR3 region is CSVEGGSLYNEQFF. The DNA for the CDR3 is TGCAGCGTTGAAGGCGGGAGCCTTTACAATGAGCAGTTCTTC.